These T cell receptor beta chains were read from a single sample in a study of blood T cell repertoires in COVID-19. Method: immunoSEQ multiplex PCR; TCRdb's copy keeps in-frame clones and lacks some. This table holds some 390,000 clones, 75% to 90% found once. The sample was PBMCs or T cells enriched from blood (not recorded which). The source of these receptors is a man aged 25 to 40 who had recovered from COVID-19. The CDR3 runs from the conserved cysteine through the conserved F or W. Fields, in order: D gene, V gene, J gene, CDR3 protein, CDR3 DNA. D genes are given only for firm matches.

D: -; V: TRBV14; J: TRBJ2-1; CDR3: CASSLSGVGSYNEQFF; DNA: TGTGCCAGCAGTCTGAGCGGAGTGGGCTCCTACAATGAGCAGTTCTTC
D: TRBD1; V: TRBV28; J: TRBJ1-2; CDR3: CASRPDRATGYTF; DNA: TGTGCCAGCAGACCGGACAGGGCCACGGGCTACACCTTC
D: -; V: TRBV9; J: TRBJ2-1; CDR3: CASNHGQRNEQFF; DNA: TGTGCCAGCAACCATGGACAACGCAATGAGCAGTTCTTC
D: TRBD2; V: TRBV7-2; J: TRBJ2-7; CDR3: CASSFTSGSYEQYF; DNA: TGTGCCAGCAGCTTCACTAGCGGGAGCTACGAGCAGTACTTC
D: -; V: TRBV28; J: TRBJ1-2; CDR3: CASSLGAPYGYTF; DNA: TGTGCCAGCAGTCTAGGGGCTCCCTATGGCTACACCTTC
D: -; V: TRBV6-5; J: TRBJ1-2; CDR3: CASSYSSRVWFGYTF; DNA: TGTGCCAGCAGTTACTCGAGTCGGGTTTGGTTCGGCTACACCTTC
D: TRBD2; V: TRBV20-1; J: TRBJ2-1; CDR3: CSASSGRAGRQNEQFF; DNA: TGCAGTGCTAGTAGCGGGAGGGCCGGACGACAGAATGAGCAGTTCTTC
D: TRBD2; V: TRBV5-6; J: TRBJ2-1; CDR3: CASSRIAGNEQFF; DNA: TGTGCCAGCAGCCGCATAGCGGGAAATGAGCAGTTCTTC
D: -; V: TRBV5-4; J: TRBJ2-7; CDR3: CASSTKKTGFEQYF; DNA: TGTGCCAGCAGTACAAAGAAAACAGGGTTCGAGCAGTACTTC
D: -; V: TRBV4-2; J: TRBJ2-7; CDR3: CASSQSQGTAYEQYF; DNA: TGTGCCAGCAGCCAATCCCAGGGGACCGCCTACGAGCAGTACTTC
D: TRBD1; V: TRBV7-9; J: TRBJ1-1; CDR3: CASSSRDRDQTEAFF; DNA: TGTGCCAGCAGCTCCCGGGACAGGGATCAAACTGAAGCTTTCTTT
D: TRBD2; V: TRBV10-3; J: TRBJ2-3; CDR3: CAISESTRGLGADTQYF; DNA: TGTGCCATCAGTGAGTCCACCCGGGGACTAGGTGCAGATACGCAGTATTTT
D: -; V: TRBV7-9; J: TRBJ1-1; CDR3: CASSLGRVEAFF; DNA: TGTGCCAGCAGCTTAGGGAGGGTTGAAGCTTTCTTT
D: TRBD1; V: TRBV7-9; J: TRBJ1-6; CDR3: CASSTGQAVSNLHF; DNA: TGTGCCAGCAGCACCGGACAGGCCGTCTCCAACCTCCACTTT
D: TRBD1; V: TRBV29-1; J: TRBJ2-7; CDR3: CSVDGTGGSYEQYF; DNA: TGCAGCGTTGACGGGACAGGGGGCTCTTACGAGCAGTACTTC
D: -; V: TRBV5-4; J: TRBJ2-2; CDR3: CASSLGPGENTGELFF; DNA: TGTGCCAGCAGCTTGGGTCCAGGGGAGAACACCGGGGAGCTGTTTTTT
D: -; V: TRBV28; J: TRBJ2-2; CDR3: CASSLLNTGELFF; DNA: TGTGCCAGCAGTTTACTGAACACCGGGGAGCTGTTTTTT
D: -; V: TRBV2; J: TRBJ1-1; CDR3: CASSDTGMNTEAFF; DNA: TGTGCCAGCAGTGACACAGGGATGAACACTGAAGCTTTCTTT
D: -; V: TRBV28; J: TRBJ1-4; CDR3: CASSSYDTATNEKLFF; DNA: TGTGCCAGCAGTTCCTACGACACCGCAACTAATGAAAAACTGTTTTTT
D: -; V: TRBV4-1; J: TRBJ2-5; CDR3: CASSQESTSGWTQYF; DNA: TGCGCCAGCAGCCAAGAATCTACGTCCGGGTGGACCCAGTACTTC
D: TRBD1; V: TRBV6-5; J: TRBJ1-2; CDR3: CASSSGTATSGYTF; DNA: TGTGCCAGCAGCTCCGGGACAGCTACGTCTGGCTACACCTTC
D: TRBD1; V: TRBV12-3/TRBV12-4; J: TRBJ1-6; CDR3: CASRLTGDSPLHF; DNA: TGTGCCAGCAGACTTACAGGGGACTCACCCCTCCACTTT